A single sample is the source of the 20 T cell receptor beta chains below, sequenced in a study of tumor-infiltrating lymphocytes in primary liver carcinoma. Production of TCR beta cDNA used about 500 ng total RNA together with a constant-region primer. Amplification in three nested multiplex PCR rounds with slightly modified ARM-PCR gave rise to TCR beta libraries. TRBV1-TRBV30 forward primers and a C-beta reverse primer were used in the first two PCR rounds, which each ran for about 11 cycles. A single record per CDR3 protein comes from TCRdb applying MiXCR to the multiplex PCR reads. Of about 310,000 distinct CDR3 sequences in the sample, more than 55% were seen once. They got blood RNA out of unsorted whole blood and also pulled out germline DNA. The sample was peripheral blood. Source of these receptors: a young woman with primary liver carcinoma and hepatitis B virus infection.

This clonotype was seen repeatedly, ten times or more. DNA for the CDR3: TGTGCCAGCAACCTCCGGGGTCGCTCTGGGGCCAACGTCCTGACTTTC. The encoded protein is CASNLRGRSGANVLTF. This chain connects TRBV6-6 to TRBJ2-6, with a weak D call TRBD2 (5 bases). The CDR3 has 16 amino acids. The germline V gene has CDR1 MNHNY and CDR2 SVGAGI (reference sequence). The V and J ends lost 7 bases and 0 bases respectively, with 13 bases between them.

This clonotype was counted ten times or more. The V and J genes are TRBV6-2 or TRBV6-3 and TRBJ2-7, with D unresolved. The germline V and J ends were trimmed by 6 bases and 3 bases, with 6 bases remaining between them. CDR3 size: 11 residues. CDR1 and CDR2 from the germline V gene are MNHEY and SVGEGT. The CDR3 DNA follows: TGTGCCAGCAGCCACAGCTACGAGCAGTACTTC. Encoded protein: CASSHSYEQYF.

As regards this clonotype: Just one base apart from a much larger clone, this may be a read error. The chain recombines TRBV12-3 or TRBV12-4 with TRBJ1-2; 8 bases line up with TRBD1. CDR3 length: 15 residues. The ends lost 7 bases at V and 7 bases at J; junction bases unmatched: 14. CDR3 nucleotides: TGTGCCAGCACTCATAGGACAGGGTCACGGAGTGGCTACACCTTC. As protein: CASTHRTGSRSGYTF.

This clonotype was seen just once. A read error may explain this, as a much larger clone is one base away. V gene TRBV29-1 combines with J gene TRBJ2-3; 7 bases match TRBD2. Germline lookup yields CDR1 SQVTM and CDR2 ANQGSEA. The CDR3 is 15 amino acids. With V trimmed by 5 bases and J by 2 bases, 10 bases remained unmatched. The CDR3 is CSVYRSGMATDTQYF. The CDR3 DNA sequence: TGCAGCGTTTATAGGAGCGGGATGGCCACAGATACGCAGTATTTT.

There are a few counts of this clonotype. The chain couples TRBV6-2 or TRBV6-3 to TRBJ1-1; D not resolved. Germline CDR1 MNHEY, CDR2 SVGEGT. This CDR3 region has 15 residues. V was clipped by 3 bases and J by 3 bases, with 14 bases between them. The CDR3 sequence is CASSYSKRGDTEAFF. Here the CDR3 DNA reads TGTGCCAGCAGTTATTCTAAACGCGGTGACACTGAAGCTTTCTTT.

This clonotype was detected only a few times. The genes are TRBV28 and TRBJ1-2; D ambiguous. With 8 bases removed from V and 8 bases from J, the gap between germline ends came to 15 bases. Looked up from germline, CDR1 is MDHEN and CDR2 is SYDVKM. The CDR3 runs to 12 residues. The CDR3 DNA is TGTGCCAGCGGTGTTGGTACCCCAGGCTACACCTTC. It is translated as CASGVGTPGYTF.

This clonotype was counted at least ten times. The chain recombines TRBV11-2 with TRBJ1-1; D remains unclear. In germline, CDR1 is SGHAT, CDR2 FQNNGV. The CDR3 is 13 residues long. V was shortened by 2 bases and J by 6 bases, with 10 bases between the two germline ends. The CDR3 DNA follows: TGTGCCAGCAGCTTATACGGGGAGCCTGAAGCTTTCTTT. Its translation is CASSLYGEPEAFF.

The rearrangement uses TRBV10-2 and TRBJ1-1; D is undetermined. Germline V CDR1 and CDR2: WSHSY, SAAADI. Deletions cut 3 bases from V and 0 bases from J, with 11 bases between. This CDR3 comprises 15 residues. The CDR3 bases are TGCGCCAGCAGTGATTTTAGGCAGATGAACACTGAAGCTTTCTTT. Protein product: CASSDFRQMNTEAFF.

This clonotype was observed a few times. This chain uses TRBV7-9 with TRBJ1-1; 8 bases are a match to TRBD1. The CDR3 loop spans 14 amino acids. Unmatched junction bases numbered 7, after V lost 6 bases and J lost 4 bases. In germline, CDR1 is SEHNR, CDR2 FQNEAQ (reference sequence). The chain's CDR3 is CASRVDRASTEAFF. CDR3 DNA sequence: TGTGCCAGCAGGGTGGACAGGGCGAGCACTGAAGCTTTCTTT.

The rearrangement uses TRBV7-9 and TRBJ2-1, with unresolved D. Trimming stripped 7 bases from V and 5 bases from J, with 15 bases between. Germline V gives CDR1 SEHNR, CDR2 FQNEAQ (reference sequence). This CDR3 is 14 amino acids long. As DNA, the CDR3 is TGTGCCAGCACTGCGGCACAGCCCCACAATGAGCAGTTCTTC. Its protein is CASTAAQPHNEQFF.

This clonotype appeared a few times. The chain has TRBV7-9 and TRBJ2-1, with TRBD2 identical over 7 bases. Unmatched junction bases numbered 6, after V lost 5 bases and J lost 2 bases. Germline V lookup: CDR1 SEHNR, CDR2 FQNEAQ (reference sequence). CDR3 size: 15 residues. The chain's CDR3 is CASSASGRAYNEQFF. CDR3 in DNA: TGTGCCAGCAGCGCCTCAGGGAGGGCCTACAATGAGCAGTTCTTC.

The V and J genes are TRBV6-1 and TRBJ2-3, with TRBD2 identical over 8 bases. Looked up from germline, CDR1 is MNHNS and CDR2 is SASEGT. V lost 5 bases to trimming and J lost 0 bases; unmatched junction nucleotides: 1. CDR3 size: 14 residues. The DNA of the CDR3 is TGTGCCAGCAGTCAGCGGGGGAGCACAGATACGCAGTATTTT. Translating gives CASSQRGSTDTQYF.

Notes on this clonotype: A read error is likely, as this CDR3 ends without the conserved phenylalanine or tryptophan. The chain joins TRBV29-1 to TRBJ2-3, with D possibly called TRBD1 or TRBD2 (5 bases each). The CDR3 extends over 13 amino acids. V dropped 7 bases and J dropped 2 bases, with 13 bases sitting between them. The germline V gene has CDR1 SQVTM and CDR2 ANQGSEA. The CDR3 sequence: CSARDGATDTQYC. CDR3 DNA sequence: TGCAGCGCTCGCGACGGGGCCACAGATACGCAGTATTGT.

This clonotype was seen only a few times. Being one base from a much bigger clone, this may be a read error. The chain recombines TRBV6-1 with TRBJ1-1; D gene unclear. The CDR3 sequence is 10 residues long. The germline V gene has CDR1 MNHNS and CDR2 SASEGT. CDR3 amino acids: CASSSTGAFF. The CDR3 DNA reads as TGTGCCAGCTCCTCCACTGGAGCTTTCTTT.

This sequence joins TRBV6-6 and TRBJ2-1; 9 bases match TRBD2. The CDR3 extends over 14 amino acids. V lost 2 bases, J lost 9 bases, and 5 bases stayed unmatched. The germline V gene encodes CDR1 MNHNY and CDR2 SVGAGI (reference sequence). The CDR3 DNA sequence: TGTGCCAGCAGTTACGCGGGAGGGCCGGGTGAGCAGTTCTTC. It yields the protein CASSYAGGPGEQFF.

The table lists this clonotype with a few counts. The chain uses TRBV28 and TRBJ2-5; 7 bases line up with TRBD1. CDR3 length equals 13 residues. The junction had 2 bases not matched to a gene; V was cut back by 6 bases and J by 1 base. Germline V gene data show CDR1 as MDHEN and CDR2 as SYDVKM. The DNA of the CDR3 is TGTGCCAGCAGGGGGACAGCCCAAGAGACCCAGTACTTC. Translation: CASRGTAQETQYF.

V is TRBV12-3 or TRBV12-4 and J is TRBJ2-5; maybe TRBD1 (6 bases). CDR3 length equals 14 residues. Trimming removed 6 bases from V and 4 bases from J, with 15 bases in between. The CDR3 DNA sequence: TGTGCCAGCAGCCAGAAACAGGGCGGAGAGACCCAGTACTTC. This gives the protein CASSQKQGGETQYF.

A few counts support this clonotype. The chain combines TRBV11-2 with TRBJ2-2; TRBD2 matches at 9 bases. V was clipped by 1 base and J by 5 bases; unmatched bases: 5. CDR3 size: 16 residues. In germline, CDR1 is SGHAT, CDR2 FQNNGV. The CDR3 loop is CASSLVALAGTGELFF. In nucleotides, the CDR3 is TGTGCCAGCAGCTTAGTGGCGCTAGCGGGAACCGGGGAGCTGTTTTTT.

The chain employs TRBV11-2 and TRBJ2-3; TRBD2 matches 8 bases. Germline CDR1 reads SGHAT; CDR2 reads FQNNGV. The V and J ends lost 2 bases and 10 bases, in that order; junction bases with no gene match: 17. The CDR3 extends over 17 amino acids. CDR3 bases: TGTGCCAGCAGCTTAATAAACGGGAGGGCCGCCCCCATCGCGCAGTATTTT. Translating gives CASSLINGRAAPIAQYF. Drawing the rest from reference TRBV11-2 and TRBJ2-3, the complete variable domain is EAGVAQSPRYKIIEKRQSVAFWCNPISGHATLYWYQQILGQGPKLLIQFQNNGVVDDSQLPKDRFSAERLKGVDSTLKIQPAKLEDSAVYLCASSLINGRAAPIAQYFGPGTRLTVL.

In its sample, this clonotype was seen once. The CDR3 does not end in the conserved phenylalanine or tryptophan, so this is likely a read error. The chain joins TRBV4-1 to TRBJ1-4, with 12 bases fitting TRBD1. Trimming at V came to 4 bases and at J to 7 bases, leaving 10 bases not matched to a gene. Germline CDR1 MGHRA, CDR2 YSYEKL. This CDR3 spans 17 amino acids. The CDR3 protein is CASSLTGTGGAFEKLFL. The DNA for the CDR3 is TGCGCCAGCAGCCTAACCGGGACAGGGGGCGCCTTTGAAAAACTGTTTTTA.